A single sample gave rise to the 26 T cell receptor beta chains below, sequenced in a study of cytomegalovirus exposure and HLA in healthy donors. Researchers ran the PCR with 60 Vbeta and 13 Jbeta primers. Assay: immunoSEQ multiplex PCR; the TCRdb copy retains only in-frame clones and omits some. The table includes fewer than 200,000 clones, roughly 85% detected once. The sequenced sample was PBMCs. The receptor source for this set is a man aged 35-49 years in good health and CMV-seronegative.

This clone was seen just once. The chain links TRBV28 to TRBJ2-2, with a weak D call TRBD2 (5 bases). Trimming pared 1 base from V and 6 bases from J, leaving 9 bases between. This CDR3 is 14 amino acids long. Germline-derived CDR1 and CDR2 are MDHEN and SYDVKM. In DNA form, the CDR3 reads TGTGCCAGCAGTTTATTCTCGGGATCCGGGGAGCTGTTTTTT. Translating gives CASSLFSGSGELFF. The full variable domain, in which reference TRBV28 and TRBJ2-2 provide the parts outside the CDR3, is DVKVTQSSRYLVKRTGEKVFLECVQDMDHENMFWYRQDPGLGLRLIYFSYDVKMKEKGDIPEGYSVSREKKERFSLILESASTNQTSMYLCASSLFSGSGELFFGEGSRLTVL.

V usage is TRBV29-1 and J usage is TRBJ2-2; 13 bases agree with TRBD2. Germline V gives CDR1 SQVTM, CDR2 ANQGSEA. The CDR3 covers 13 residues. CDR3 loop: CTGTSGITGELFF. Written as DNA, the CDR3 is TGCACCGGGACTAGCGGGATAACCGGGGAGCTGTTTTTT.

This clone was recorded only once. This chain joins TRBV2 and TRBJ2-7; 9 bases are shared with TRBD2. This CDR3 has 15 residues. V shed 3 bases and J 3 bases; nucleotides not matched to a gene: 6. CDR1 is SNHLY and CDR2 is FYNNEI in the germline V gene. CDR3 nucleotide sequence: TGTGCCAGCAGTGATCGACTAGCGGTTGACTACGAGCAGTACTTC. Translating it yields CASSDRLAVDYEQYF. Together with reference TRBV2 and TRBJ2-7, the CDR3 gives the full variable domain: EPEVTQTPSHQVTQMGQEVILRCVPISNHLYFYWYRQILGQKVEFLVSFYNNEISEKSEIFDDQFSVERPDGSNFTLKIRSTKLEDSAMYFCASSDRLAVDYEQYFGPGTRLTVT.

CDR3 sequence (DNA): TGTGCCAGTGAACCTAGCGGGGGTTTTTACAATGAGCAGTTCTTC. Protein sequence: CASEPSGGFYNEQFF. The genes are TRBV19 and TRBJ2-1; 10 nucleotides agree with TRBD2. Trimming at V came to 8 bases and at J to 4 bases, leaving 8 bases not matched to a gene. This CDR3 has 15 amino acids. Per germline, CDR1 LNHDA and CDR2 SQIVND (reference sequence).

The J gene is TRBJ1-3, the V gene TRBV9; tentative D call: TRBD1 (5 bases). This CDR3 contains 15 residues. Between the trimmed V and J ends, which lost 3 bases and 1 base, there was a span of 11 bases. Germline loops: CDR1 SGDLS, CDR2 YYNGEE. CDR3 region: CASSGGGESGNTIYF. CDR3 coding DNA: TGTGCCAGCAGCGGGGGAGGGGAGTCTGGAAACACCATATATTTT.

This rearrangement joins TRBV4-2 to TRBJ2-7; 9 nucleotides match TRBD2. The germline V gene encodes CDR1 LGHNA and CDR2 YNFKEQ. With 0 bases clipped from V and 5 bases from J, the junction kept 5 bases outside the gene matches. The CDR3 spans 15 residues. The CDR3 nucleotides are TGTGCCAGCAGCCAAGACGGACTAGCGTCTGACGAGCAGTACTTC. Encoded protein: CASSQDGLASDEQYF.

The chain uses TRBV5-6 and TRBJ1-1; TRBD1 might be the D (5 bases). CDR1 is SGHDT, CDR2 YYEEEE, per germline. Trimming removed 4 bases at V and 5 bases at J, with 18 bases between. CDR3 length: 15 residues. DNA for the CDR3: TGTGCCAGCAGCACACTCCCCAGACAGAATACTGAAGCTTTCTTT. This codes for CASSTLPRQNTEAFF.

The chain recombines TRBV7-9 with TRBJ2-7; D is possibly TRBD2 (6 bases). The germline gives CDR1 SEHNR, CDR2 FQNEAQ (reference sequence). The CDR3 is 14 amino acids. The germline V and J ends were trimmed by 3 bases and 3 bases, with 12 bases remaining between them. CDR3 residues: CASSFSSAYYEQYF. As DNA, the CDR3 is TGTGCCAGCAGCTTCTCTAGCGCTTACTACGAGCAGTACTTC.

The chain carries TRBV7-2 and TRBJ2-7; the D gene is possibly TRBD2 (9 bases). The CDR3 totals 16 residues. Germline lookup yields CDR1 SGHTA and CDR2 FQGNSA. V was cut by 4 bases and J by 3 bases, with 19 bases left in between. The CDR3 region has the DNA TGTGCCAGCAGCTCCGGGCGGGGGGGGACAGGCTACGAGCAGTACTTC. Translation gives CASSSGRGGTGYEQYF. The full variable domain, completed using reference TRBV7-2 and TRBJ2-7, is GAGVSQSPSNKVTEKGKDVELRCDPISGHTALYWYRQSLGQGLEFLIYFQGNSAPDKSGLPSDRFSAERTGGSVSTLTIQRTQQEDSAVYLCASSSGRGGTGYEQYFGPGTRLTVT.

Worth noting for this clone: The sample contains more than one DNA sequence encoding this CDR3. V is TRBV7-9 and J is TRBJ2-3, with D possibly matching TRBD2 (6 bases). V was pared by 5 bases and J by 2 bases, with 11 bases between. The CDR3 covers 14 residues. Per the germline V gene, CDR1 is SEHNR and CDR2 is FQNEAQ (reference sequence). The CDR3 sequence is CASSRSGNTDTQYF. CDR3 in DNA: TGTGCCAGCAGCCGTAGCGGAAACACAGATACGCAGTATTTT.

The gene calls are TRBV5-4 and TRBJ2-2, with D hard to call. V was cut by 4 bases and J by 4 bases, with 8 bases left in between. The germline V gene has CDR1 SGHNT and CDR2 YYREEE (reference sequence). This CDR3 comprises 13 residues. This CDR3 reads CASSLDVTGELFF. The CDR3 region has the DNA TGTGCCAGCAGCCTAGACGTCACCGGGGAGCTGTTTTTT. Using reference TRBV5-4 and TRBJ2-2 for the parts outside the CDR3, the full variable domain is ETGVTQSPTHLIKTRGQQVTLRCSSQSGHNTVSWYQQALGQGPQFIFQYYREEENGRGNFPPRFSGLQFPNYSSELNVNALELDDSALYLCASSLDVTGELFFGEGSRLTVL.

This clone was detected only a few times. The chain joins TRBV5-1 to TRBJ2-3; TRBD2 agrees at 10 bases. V shed 4 bases and J 3 bases; nucleotides not matched to a gene: 8. The germline V gene encodes CDR1 SGHRS and CDR2 YFSETQ. This CDR3 contains 16 residues. The CDR3 loop reads CASSSSPSGSTDTQYF. Written as DNA, the CDR3 is TGCGCCAGCAGCAGTTCCCCTAGCGGGAGTACAGATACGCAGTATTTT.

The chain joins TRBV2 to TRBJ2-2; the D is unclear. The germline CDR1 and CDR2 sequences are SNHLY and FYNNEI. The CDR3 extends over 13 amino acids. V gave up 6 bases and J gave up 3 bases, with 8 bases separating them. This CDR3 is CASRTLDTGELFF. CDR3 nucleotides: TGTGCCAGCAGGACACTCGACACCGGGGAGCTGTTTTTT.

The chain combines TRBV6-1 with TRBJ2-5; 10 bases line up with TRBD1. The J call is uncertain, as TRBJ2-7 better fits the DNA end. CDR3 length: 16 amino acids. The germline V gene has CDR1 MNHNS and CDR2 SASEGT. CDR3: CASSDLPGTGAYEQYF. CDR3 bases: TGTGCCAGCAGTGACCTTCCCGGGACAGGGGCCTACGAGCAGTACTTC.

The chain is built from TRBV5-4 and TRBJ2-5; D possibly corresponds to TRBD1 (5 bases). The V end was cut by 3 bases, the J end by 3 bases, with 9 bases between. The CDR3 covers 13 residues. Germline CDR1 reads SGHNT; CDR2 reads YYREEE (reference sequence). In nucleotides, the CDR3 is TGTGCCAGCAGCTCAAAGACAGAAGAGACCCAGTACTTC. Residues: CASSSKTEETQYF. The whole variable domain, filled in from reference TRBV5-4 and TRBJ2-5, reads ETGVTQSPTHLIKTRGQQVTLRCSSQSGHNTVSWYQQALGQGPQFIFQYYREEENGRGNFPPRFSGLQFPNYSSELNVNALELDDSALYLCASSSKTEETQYFGPGTRLLVL.

This clone has just one count. This rearrangement joins TRBV5-1 to TRBJ2-7, with TRBD2 identical over 7 bases. V lost 0 bases to trimming and J lost 2 bases; unmatched junction nucleotides: 5. This CDR3 comprises 15 residues. Germline-derived CDR1 and CDR2 are SGHRS and YFSETQ. The CDR3 DNA is TGCGCCAGCAGCTTGGGGCCTAGCGGTGCCTACGAGCAGTACTTC. Protein: CASSLGPSGAYEQYF.

This clone was seen a few times. The chain is built from TRBV12-2 and TRBJ1-2. TRBV12-2 is tagged as a pseudogene. This CDR3 region has 14 residues. The DNA of the CDR3 is TGTGCAAGCCCTCCAGACGGGGAAGGCGATGGCTACACCTTC. It specifies CASPPDGEGDGYTF.

This clone was seen more than once but under ten times. The chain employs TRBV7-9 and TRBJ2-5; D is possibly TRBD2 (6 bases). Trimming removed 4 bases at V and 3 bases at J, with 15 bases between. This CDR3 is 15 amino acids long. The germline CDR1 and CDR2 sequences are SEHNR and FQNEAQ (reference sequence). CDR3 amino acids: CASSSLKGLEETQYF. In DNA, the CDR3 is TGTGCCAGCAGCTCCCTTAAGGGACTGGAAGAGACCCAGTACTTC.

The table lists this clone with a count of one. The CDR3 coding sequence is TGTGCCAGCAGCTTAGCCCCCGGGGATCAGCCCCAGCATTTT. Translating gives CASSLAPGDQPQHF. The chain uses TRBV7-2 and TRBJ1-5; unclear D gene. The CDR3 extends over 14 amino acids. The germline V gene has CDR1 SGHTA and CDR2 FQGNSA. V lost 0 bases and J 5 bases, leaving 8 bases between the germline ends. The full variable domain, with the rest looked up from reference TRBV7-2 and TRBJ1-5, is GAGVSQSPSNKVTEKGKDVELRCDPISGHTALYWYRQSLGQGLEFLIYFQGNSAPDKSGLPSDRFSAERTGGSVSTLTIQRTQQEDSAVYLCASSLAPGDQPQHFGDGTRLSIL.

The rearrangement links TRBV6-1 to TRBJ1-5; 8 positions match TRBD1. The V gene end was trimmed by 2 bases and the J gene end by 1 base; junction bases not matched to a gene: 16. The germline gives CDR1 MNHNS, CDR2 SASEGT. CDR3 length: 20 residues. The CDR3 loop reads CASSELSLGRGHRSNQPQHF. The CDR3 DNA reads as TGTGCCAGCAGTGAATTATCCTTAGGCAGGGGGCATCGGAGCAATCAGCCCCAGCATTTT.

V is TRBV6-6 and J is TRBJ2-4, with 7 bases lining up with TRBD1. There are 16 residues in the CDR3. V was pared by 4 bases and J by 0 bases, with 6 bases of the junction left unmatched. In germline, CDR1 is MNHNY, CDR2 SVGAGI (reference sequence). The CDR3 region has the DNA TGTGCCAGCAGTTTAGACAGGGTCGGAGCCAAAAACATTCAGTACTTC. Protein: CASSLDRVGAKNIQYF.

The chain employs TRBV9 and TRBJ2-2; 7 bases are shared with TRBD1. CDR1 and CDR2 (germline): SGDLS, YYNGEE. Losses at the gene ends were 5 bases for V and 2 bases for J; bases not matched to a gene: 3. The CDR3 contains 14 residues. The CDR3 sequence: CASRTGYNTGELFF. The CDR3 DNA reads TGTGCCAGCAGGACAGGGTATAACACCGGGGAGCTGTTTTTT.

The chain links TRBV5-1 to TRBJ2-1, with 7 bases identical to TRBD2. V lost 2 bases, J lost 8 bases, and 16 bases stayed unmatched. This CDR3 spans 17 amino acids. CDR1 SGHRS and CDR2 YFSETQ come from the germline V gene. For the CDR3, the DNA is TGCGCCAGCAGCTTCGGCGGGAGAGTCTCGGTTGGGGATGAGCAGTTCTTC. Residues: CASSFGGRVSVGDEQFF.

V and J are TRBV7-2 and TRBJ2-5; 7 bases match TRBD2. The CDR3 has 16 residues. The V gene end was trimmed by 5 bases and the J gene end by 1 base; junction bases not matched to a gene: 10. Germline V gene sequence: CDR1 SGHTA, CDR2 FQGNSA. For the CDR3, the DNA is TGTGCCAGCAGCCGAAACCTAGCGGATCGCCAAGAGACCCAGTACTTC. This codes for CASSRNLADRQETQYF.

V and J are TRBV10-3 and TRBJ1-6; D not resolved. Germline V gene sequence: CDR1 ENHRY, CDR2 SYGVKD. This CDR3 spans 16 amino acids. The V end was cut by 3 bases, the J end by 5 bases, with 14 bases between. CDR3 amino acids: CAISETRVSNNSPLHF. Written as DNA, the CDR3 is TGTGCCATCAGTGAAACCCGGGTGTCAAATAATTCACCCCTCCACTTT.

The gene calls are TRBV9 and TRBJ2-7; TRBD1 matches 8 bases. The CDR3 runs to 14 residues. V shed 4 bases, J shed 5 bases, and the junction held 8 bases outside the gene matches. The V gene's germline CDR1 is SGDLS and CDR2 YYNGEE. CDR3 protein: CASSLGQGRNEQYF. The CDR3 nucleotides are TGTGCCAGCAGCCTCGGACAGGGTAGAAACGAGCAGTACTTC.